The clone carrying this T cell receptor (beta chain) was seen more than once but under ten times. The antigen remains undetermined. The data are from a study of regulatory T cells in long-lasting Graves disease. Study-level background: The study counted Graves' disease as persistent given over 5 years of antithyroid drugs and positive TSH receptor antibodies. General study results and limits: Persistent disease preferred TRBV28, TRBJ1-2 and TRBJ2-5; new disease, TRBV20-1 and TRBJ2-1. Only a small sample size was used, which may have cut accuracy.

V lost 6 bases to trimming and J lost 3 bases, with 17 bases between them. The CDR3 has 15 amino acids. Germline lookup yields CDR1 ENHRY and CDR2 SYGVKD. As to time point: persistent/refractory GD, antithyroid drugs over 5 years with positive TRAb. The TCR library used RNA extracted from PBMCs. An endocrinology department located in Xi'an, China, was where the patients came from. HTBI primers from iRepertoire and Arm-PCR of CDR3 regions yielded the TCR beta libraries. TCRdb itself ran the multiplex PCR reads through MiXCR, one entry per CDR3 protein. The table shows about 470,000 distinct CDR3 sequences, with about 22% occurring only once.

The rearrangement links TRBV10-3 to TRBJ1-1; D call uncertain. The TCR sequence derives from a female donor with Graves disease. The sequences come from peripheral blood mononuclear cells (PBMCs), collected when the disease was refractory, from a patient treated with antithyroid drugs. The CDR3 DNA is TGTGCCATCAGCCCCCGGGGAGGGTTTGACACTGAAGCTTTCTTT. Amino acids: CAISPRGGFDTEAFF.